This entry describes one T cell receptor (beta chain). Its antigen is unknown. This entry belongs to a study of T cells after yellow fever vaccination. TCRdb re-analysed the 5' RACE reads in MiXCR, keeping a single row per CDR3 protein. The table includes 450,000 to 600,000 distinct CDR3 sequences, roughly a sixth detected once. Study conclusions and caveats: A limited proportion of clonotypes was detected within both the CD4 and CD8 compartments.

The ends lost 6 bases at V and 3 bases at J; junction bases unmatched: 18. The germline V gene has CDR1 DFQATT and CDR2 SNEGSKA (reference sequence). The CDR3 contains 18 residues. The sequence was obtained from a man aged 18 to 35 who received the YFV17D yellow fever vaccine. The chain links TRBV20-1 to TRBJ2-7, with 12 bases fitting TRBD1. The source material was PBMCs, sampled 5 to 6 days after the first yellow fever vaccination. For the CDR3, the DNA is TGCAGTGCCCTCGGGACAGGGGGCAGGGTAGGTAGCCTCTACGAGCAGTACGTC. It codes for CSALGTGGRVGSLYEQYV.